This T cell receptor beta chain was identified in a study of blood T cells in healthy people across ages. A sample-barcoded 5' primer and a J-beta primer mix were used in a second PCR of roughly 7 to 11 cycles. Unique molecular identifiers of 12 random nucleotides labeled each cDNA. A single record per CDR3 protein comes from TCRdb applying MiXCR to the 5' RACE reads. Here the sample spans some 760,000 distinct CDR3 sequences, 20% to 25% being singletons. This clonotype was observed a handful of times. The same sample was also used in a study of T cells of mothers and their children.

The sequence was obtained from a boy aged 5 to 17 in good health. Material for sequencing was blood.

The DNA for the CDR3 is TGTGCCAGCACCTTTGGACTACAAGAGACCCAGTACTTC. It is translated as CASTFGLQETQYF. The rearrangement links TRBV3-1 to TRBJ2-5; TRBD2 might be the D (6 bases). Per the germline V gene, CDR1 is LGHDT and CDR2 is YNNKEL (reference sequence). Trimming shortened V by 7 bases and J by 2 bases, and 11 bases separated the two germline ends. The CDR3 spans 13 residues.